Listed below are T cell receptor beta chains from one sample, sequenced in a study of blood T cell repertoires in COVID-19. Here immunoSEQ multiplex PCR was the method, and the copy in TCRdb shows in-frame clones only, minus some. The sample lists around 220,000 clones, roughly 87% occurring once. Sequenced input: peripheral blood. The receptors stem from a man aged 40-55 years with active or convalescent COVID-19. CDR3s include the opening cysteine and the closing phenylalanine or tryptophan. The D gene is left open where the match is weak. Clone sizes are given selectively: once, few, many, or a class where the clone is expanded.

TRBJ2-1 | TRBV9 | . | TRBD2 | TGTGCCAGCAGCGTAGGGCTAGCGGGAGATCCTCATGAGCAGTTCTTC | CASSVGLAGDPHEQFF
TRBJ2-2 | TRBV7-9 | . | . | TGTGCCAGCAGCGTAATACTCCCGGGACTCCGGCTCTCCGGGGAGCTGTTTTTT | CASSVILPGLRLSGELFF
TRBJ1-4 | TRBV18 | . | . | TGTGCCAGCTCACCACCGTCACAGGGTGGCGCTGAAAAACTGTTTTTT | CASSPPSQGGAEKLFF
TRBJ1-5 | TRBV7-8 | once | . | TGTGCCAGCAGCTTAGGGGCAGGGGCCTTATATAGCAATCAGCCCCAGCATTTT | CASSLGAGALYSNQPQHF
TRBJ1-2 | TRBV27 | . | . | TGTGCCAGCAGTCCCCAGGGCTATGGCTACACCTTC | CASSPQGYGYTF
TRBJ1-1 | TRBV7-3 | . | . | TGTGCCAGCAGGGGGGCCAGGGGCACTGAAGCTTTCTTT | CASRGARGTEAFF
TRBJ2-7 | TRBV6-6 | . | TRBD2 | TGTGCCAGCACCAGACTAGCGGGAGGGTACGAGCAGTACTTC | CASTRLAGGYEQYF
TRBJ1-5 | TRBV5-1 | . | TRBD1 | TGCGCCAGCAGCTTAGGGACAGGGGCTCAGCCCCAGCATTTT | CASSLGTGAQPQHF
TRBJ1-2 | TRBV7-8 | . | TRBD1 | TGTGCCAGCAGCAGGGACAGCACCCTCTATGGCTACACCTTC | CASSRDSTLYGYTF
TRBJ1-4 | TRBV5-1 | . | TRBD1 | TGCGCCAGCAGCTCTGGACAGGCTAACAATGAAAAACTGTTTTTT | CASSSGQANNEKLFF
TRBJ2-5 | TRBV27 | . | TRBD1 | TGTGCCAGCAGTTTGGGTTTGACAGGGGGTCAAGAGACCCAGTACTTC | CASSLGLTGGQETQYF
TRBJ1-1 | TRBV4-1 | many | TRBD1 | TGCGCCAGCAGCCAAGCTCAGGGGGCCAGGGTGAACACTGAAGCTTTCTTT | CASSQAQGARVNTEAFF
TRBJ1-1 | TRBV19 | . | . | TGTGCCAGTAGTTTCGGGGGGAACACTGAAGCTTTCTTT | CASSFGGNTEAFF
TRBJ1-3 | TRBV9 | . | . | TGTGCCAGCAGCGCCTGGACAGAAGGAAACACCATATATTTT | CASSAWTEGNTIYF
TRBJ2-1 | TRBV11-2 | . | TRBD2 | TGTGCCAGCAGCTTGCGGACTAGCGGATACAATGAGCAGTTCTTC | CASSLRTSGYNEQFF
TRBJ2-7 | TRBV28 | . | TRBD2 | TGTGCCAGCAGCTACACGACTAGCGGGAGGAGGCAGTACTTC | CASSYTTSGRRQYF
TRBJ1-1 | TRBV2 | . | TRBD1 | TGTGCCAGCAGTGCTGACAGGGTGGGGACTGAAGCTTTCTTT | CASSADRVGTEAFF
TRBJ1-1 | TRBV5-3 | . | . | TGTGCCAGAAGCTTGTGGCCCCCGGGGATCCGGAACACTGAAGCTTTCTTT | CARSLWPPGIRNTEAFF
TRBJ1-2 | TRBV28 | . | . | TGTGCCAGCAGTCTAGGCCTTAACTATGGCTACACCTTC | CASSLGLNYGYTF
TRBJ2-3 | TRBV5-8 | . | . | TGTGCCAGCAGCCGACTGACCCTCCCAGATACGCAGTATTTT | CASSRLTLPDTQYF
TRBJ1-2 | TRBV4-2 | . | TRBD1 | TGTGCCAGCAGCCGTGCCCAACGGGACAGTTATGGCTACACCTTC | CASSRAQRDSYGYTF
TRBJ1-2 | TRBV27 | . | . | TGTGCCAGCAGTTTTTTAACCTCCGGCAGGAACTATGGCTACACCTTC | CASSFLTSGRNYGYTF
TRBJ1-2 | TRBV3-1/TRBV3-2 | few | . | TGTGCCAGCAGCCAGCTTTCGGGGGGCTATGGCTACACCTTC | CASSQLSGGYGYTF
TRBJ2-7 | TRBV6-6 | . | TRBD1 | TGTGCCAGCAGTTACGACAGGGTTTCCTACGAGCAGTACTTC | CASSYDRVSYEQYF
TRBJ2-7 | TRBV5-1 | . | TRBD1 | TGCGCCAGCAGCCACGGACAGGGAACCTACGAGCAGTACTTC | CASSHGQGTYEQYF
TRBJ1-5 | TRBV5-1 | . | . | TGCGCCAGCAGCTTGGGCTTACAGGATTATGATCAGCCCCAGCATTTT | CASSLGLQDYDQPQHF
TRBJ2-7 | TRBV2 | . | TRBD2 | TGTGCCAGCAATCTAACCCCGGGGGGGGAGGAGAACTACGAGCAGTACTTC | CASNLTPGGEENYEQYF
TRBJ1-1 | TRBV9 | . | . | TGTGCCAGCAGCGTCCAAACTAACACTGAAGCTTTCTTT | CASSVQTNTEAFF
TRBJ1-3 | TRBV7-9 | few | TRBD1 | TGTGCCAGCAGCTCAACAGGGGGCTCTGGAAACACCATATATTTT | CASSSTGGSGNTIYF
TRBJ2-3 | TRBV5-1 | . | TRBD2 | TGCGCCAGCAGCCAACTTAGCGGGGGGCCCACAGATACGCAGTATTTT | CASSQLSGGPTDTQYF
TRBJ2-3 | TRBV27 | . | . | TGTGCCAGCAGATGGGGGGGGGCAAGCACAGATACGCAGTATTTT | CASRWGGASTDTQYF
TRBJ1-5 | TRBV4-1 | . | TRBD1 | TGCGCCAGCAGCCACCGGAAGGGACAGCCCAATCAGCCCCAGCATTTT | CASSHRKGQPNQPQHF
TRBJ2-3 | TRBV27 | . | TRBD1 | TGTGCCAGCAGTTTAACCCTGGGACAGTCGATCACAGATACGCAGTATTTT | CASSLTLGQSITDTQYF
TRBJ1-4 | TRBV7-9 | . | . | TGTGCCAGCAGCAACTACAGGGCGACGACGAATGAAAAACTGTTTTTT | CASSNYRATTNEKLFF
TRBJ1-2 | TRBV6-5 | . | TRBD1 | TGTGCCAGCAGTTACAGGGGGCGCGGAGGCTACACCTTC | CASSYRGRGGYTF
TRBJ1-1 | TRBV5-1 | . | . | TGCGCCAGCAGCTTTAACAGGAAGAACACTGAAGCTTTCTTT | CASSFNRKNTEAFF
TRBJ1-1 | TRBV18 | few | . | TGTGCCAGCTTCTTGGGCATGAACACTGAAGCTTTCTTT | CASFLGMNTEAFF
TRBJ1-6 | TRBV5-1 | . | . | TGCGCCAGCAGCTTGTCGGGGAGGAGTTCCTATAATTCACCCCTCCACTTT | CASSLSGRSSYNSPLHF
TRBJ1-2 | TRBV6-1 | few | . | TGTGCCAGCAGTGAAGCCCAGTATGGCTACACCTTC | CASSEAQYGYTF
TRBJ1-2 | TRBV7-3 | . | . | TGTGCCAGCAGCCCCGGTGCGGGTAACTATGGCTACACCTTC | CASSPGAGNYGYTF
TRBJ1-5 | TRBV5-6 | . | TRBD1 | TGTGCCAGCAGCCGAAGGGACAGAACGGGTCAGCCCCAGCATTTT | CASSRRDRTGQPQHF
TRBJ2-4 | TRBV18 | . | TRBD2 | TGTGCCAGCTCACCCGGGACGGGGGGCATTCAGTACTTC | CASSPGTGGIQYF
TRBJ1-1 | TRBV29-1 | once | . | TGCAGCGTTGAGGGCAGGTTGAACACTGAAGCTTTCTTT | CSVEGRLNTEAFF